The 21 T cell receptor beta chains below come from one sample, sequenced in a study of cytotoxic CD8 clonotypes in ibrutinib-treated CLL. Method: immunoSEQ multiplex PCR; TCRdb's copy keeps in-frame clones and lacks some. The sample carries 30,000 to 40,000 clones, over 45% recorded once. The sequencing used PBMCs, collected before ibrutinib treatment. These receptors were obtained from a human donor with chronic lymphocytic leukemia.

The V call is TRBV9, the J call TRBJ2-7; a possible D gene is TRBD2 (5 bases). The germline V gene has CDR1 SGDLS and CDR2 YYNGEE. V was pared by 0 bases and J by 2 bases, with 12 bases between. The CDR3 has 15 amino acids. The CDR3 sequence is CASSVGSDKTYEQYF. Written as DNA, the CDR3 is TGTGCCAGCAGCGTAGGTAGCGACAAGACCTACGAGCAGTACTTC.

The gene calls are TRBV15 and TRBJ2-4; 14 bases match TRBD2. In germline, CDR1 is LNHNV, CDR2 YYDKDF (reference sequence). This CDR3 is built from 16 residues. Unmatched junction bases numbered 7, after V lost 4 bases and J lost 8 bases. The CDR3 bases are TGTGCCACCAGCATCGGACTAGCGGGGGGAGTGGACATTCAGTACTTC. Translating it yields CATSIGLAGGVDIQYF.

The chain links TRBV28 to TRBJ2-7; D might be TRBD1 (6 bases). V was shortened by 8 bases and J by 2 bases, with 13 bases between the two germline ends. Per the germline V gene, CDR1 is MDHEN and CDR2 is SYDVKM. There are 13 residues in the CDR3. The chain's CDR3 is CASGNRVPYEQYF. The CDR3 region has the DNA TGTGCCAGCGGAAACAGGGTGCCCTACGAGCAGTACTTC.

The chain links TRBV29-1 to TRBJ2-5, with 9 bases aligning to TRBD2. This CDR3 spans 15 amino acids. The V gene's germline CDR1 is SQVTM and CDR2 ANQGSEA. The V segment lost 5 bases and the J segment 5 bases; nucleotides outside the gene matches: 12. The CDR3, as DNA: TGCAGCGTTCTAAGCGGGGGGCGAATTAGGGAGACCCAGTACTTC. Residues: CSVLSGGRIRETQYF.

In its sample, this clone ranks as medium-sized (0.01 to 0.1%). This sample also contains other DNA sequences that code for the same CDR3. The chain uses TRBV7-9 and TRBJ2-7, with no clear D. Trimming took 6 bases from V and 2 from J, leaving 5 bases between them. The CDR3 runs 11 residues. CDR1 SEHNR and CDR2 FQNEAQ come from the germline V gene (reference sequence). CDR3 coding DNA: TGTGCCAGCAGATCAGCCTACGAGCAGTACTTC. Encoded protein: CASRSAYEQYF.

The genes are TRBV7-3 and TRBJ2-5, with 8 bases that match TRBD1. This CDR3 has 14 amino acids. In germline, CDR1 is SGHTA, CDR2 FQGTGA. V lost 5 bases and J lost 2; bases outside the gene matches: 4. CDR3: CASSPQGGQETQYF. The CDR3 DNA follows: TGTGCCAGCAGCCCACAGGGGGGTCAAGAGACCCAGTACTTC.

This clone was found a few times. The chain has TRBV2 and TRBJ1-4; no definite D call. The CDR3 is made up of 12 amino acids. Germline CDR1 and CDR2: SNHLY and FYNNEI. The V and J ends lost 3 bases and 7 bases respectively, with 6 bases between them. CDR3 sequence reads: CASSDGSEKLFF. CDR3 in DNA: TGTGCCAGCAGTGATGGTTCTGAAAAACTGTTTTTT.

This clone was seen a handful of times. The chain carries TRBV5-1 and TRBJ2-3, with a tentative D call TRBD1 (5 bases). The CDR3 covers 14 residues. V lost 4 bases and J 1 base, leaving 10 bases between the germline ends. The germline V gene has CDR1 SGHRS and CDR2 YFSETQ. The CDR3 nucleotides are TGCGCCAGCAGCAGACAGAGCGGCACAGATACGCAGTATTTT. Its protein product is CASSRQSGTDTQYF.

This chain uses TRBV19 with TRBJ2-7; no clear D gene. This CDR3 is built from 14 residues. CDR1 and CDR2 from the germline V gene are LNHDA and SQIVND (reference sequence). Trimming took 0 bases from V and 5 from J, leaving 11 bases between them. In DNA form, the CDR3 reads TGTGCCAGTAGTATAGATACCTTCAGTCACGAGCAGTACTTC. This codes for CASSIDTFSHEQYF.

This chain connects TRBV10-3 to TRBJ2-5; maybe TRBD2 (5 bases). The CDR3 has 13 residues. Trimming pared 0 bases from V and 5 bases from J, leaving 7 bases between. Per germline, CDR1 ENHRY and CDR2 SYGVKD. In nucleotides, the CDR3 is TGTGCCATCAGTGAGTCGCCGGGGGAGACCCAGTACTTC. This encodes CAISESPGETQYF.

This clone is a singleton in its sample. V and J are TRBV11-1 and TRBJ1-2; 9 nucleotides align to TRBD1. This CDR3 has 13 amino acids. Germline V CDR1 and CDR2: SGHAT, FQDESV (reference sequence). V shed 3 bases, J shed 5 bases, and the junction held 1 base outside the gene matches. The CDR3 region is CASSLGQGYGYTF. DNA for the CDR3: TGTGCCAGCAGCTTGGGACAGGGTTATGGCTACACCTTC.

This clone was seen ten or more times. The J gene is TRBJ2-2, the V gene TRBV5-1; the D call may be TRBD1 or TRBD2 (6 bases each). This CDR3 is 16 amino acids long. Trimming pared 8 bases from V and 3 bases from J, leaving 20 bases between. Germline-derived CDR1 and CDR2 are SGHRS and YFSETQ. The CDR3 loop reads CASQRMSGEDTGELFF. CDR3 in DNA: TGCGCCAGTCAGAGAATGTCAGGGGAGGACACCGGGGAGCTGTTTTTT.

The chain combines TRBV20-1 with TRBJ2-5, with no clear D. This CDR3 comprises 11 residues. The V and J ends lost 1 base and 5 bases respectively, with 5 bases between them. Per germline, CDR1 DFQATT and CDR2 SNEGSKA (reference sequence). DNA of the CDR3: TGCAGTGCTAGAGGTACCGAGACCCAGTACTTC. Its protein product is CSARGTETQYF.

V usage is TRBV28 and J usage is TRBJ1-5; D unresolved. With 1 base removed from V and 0 bases from J, the gap between germline ends came to 7 bases. The CDR3 has 15 residues. Germline V lookup: CDR1 MDHEN, CDR2 SYDVKM. CDR3 nucleotides: TGTGCCAGCAGTTTATACGGTTATAGCAATCAGCCCCAGCATTTT. Its protein is CASSLYGYSNQPQHF.

The J gene is TRBJ1-2, the V gene TRBV7-3, with D possibly being TRBD1 (5 bases). CDR1 is SGHTA, CDR2 FQGTGA, per germline. Trimming shortened V by 5 bases and J by 3 bases, and 13 bases separated the two germline ends. The CDR3 extends over 14 amino acids. In DNA form, the CDR3 reads TGTGCCAGCAGCCCGGCCAGGGAGTACTATGGCTACACCTTC. Protein product: CASSPAREYYGYTF.

DNA of the CDR3: TGTGCCTGGAGTGTGGGACATTTGGATGGCACAGATACGCAGTATTTT. This translates into CAWSVGHLDGTDTQYF. The chain carries TRBV30 and TRBJ2-3; D is possibly TRBD1 (6 bases). The V end was cut by 0 bases, the J end by 1 base, with 14 bases between. CDR1 and CDR2 (germline): GTSNPN, SVGIG (reference sequence). The CDR3 consists of 16 residues.

The V call is TRBV7-6, the J call TRBJ2-7; D is undetermined. Per germline, CDR1 SGHVS and CDR2 FNYEAQ. The CDR3 totals 11 residues. Trimming took off 4 bases at V and 7 bases at J, with 8 bases between the two ends. The CDR3 region has the DNA TGTGCCAGCAGCTCATCAGAAGAGCAGTACTTC. The encoded protein is CASSSSEEQYF.

This clone has just a few counts. The rearrangement links TRBV7-9 to TRBJ2-3; tentative D call: TRBD2 (6 bases). The CDR3 runs to 15 residues. CDR1 is SEHNR, CDR2 FQNEAQ, per germline (reference sequence). V gave up 6 bases and J gave up 2 bases, with 15 bases separating them. The DNA for the CDR3 is TGTGCCAGCAGTCTGCCTTCGGGAGTCACAGATACGCAGTATTTT. This codes for CASSLPSGVTDTQYF. Based on the CDR3 plus reference TRBV7-9 and TRBJ2-3, the full variable domain is DTGVSQNPRHKITKRGQNVTFRCDPISEHNRLYWYRQTLGQGPEFLTYFQNEAQLEKSRLLSDRFSAERPKGSFSTLEIQRTEQGDSAMYLCASSLPSGVTDTQYFGPGTRLTVL.

J is TRBJ1-2 and V is TRBV19, with 7 bases identical to TRBD1. Trimming cost V 9 bases and J 2 bases; bases outside gene matches: 15. The CDR3 runs 16 residues. Germline loops: CDR1 LNHDA, CDR2 SQIVND (reference sequence). The CDR3 sequence is CASKGGPTGANYGYTF. CDR3 DNA: TGTGCCAGCAAAGGGGGGCCAACAGGGGCCAACTATGGCTACACCTTC.

The chain links TRBV5-1 to TRBJ2-5; TRBD1 matches 7 bases. The germline V gene has CDR1 SGHRS and CDR2 YFSETQ. V shed 3 bases and J 3 bases; nucleotides not matched to a gene: 8. The CDR3 contains 15 residues. CDR3: CASSWGTGTEETQYF. The CDR3 coding sequence is TGCGCCAGCAGCTGGGGGACCGGGACAGAAGAGACCCAGTACTTC.

This clone was observed a handful of times. The V call is TRBV6-4, the J call TRBJ1-2; perhaps TRBD1 as D (5 bases). Germline CDR1 reads MRHNA; CDR2 reads SNTAGT. The CDR3 is 15 residues long. V was shortened by 2 bases and J by 6 bases, with 16 bases between the two germline ends. CDR3 protein: CASSDNHGGRNGYTF. CDR3 bases: TGTGCCAGCAGTGACAACCACGGGGGGAGGAATGGCTACACCTTC.